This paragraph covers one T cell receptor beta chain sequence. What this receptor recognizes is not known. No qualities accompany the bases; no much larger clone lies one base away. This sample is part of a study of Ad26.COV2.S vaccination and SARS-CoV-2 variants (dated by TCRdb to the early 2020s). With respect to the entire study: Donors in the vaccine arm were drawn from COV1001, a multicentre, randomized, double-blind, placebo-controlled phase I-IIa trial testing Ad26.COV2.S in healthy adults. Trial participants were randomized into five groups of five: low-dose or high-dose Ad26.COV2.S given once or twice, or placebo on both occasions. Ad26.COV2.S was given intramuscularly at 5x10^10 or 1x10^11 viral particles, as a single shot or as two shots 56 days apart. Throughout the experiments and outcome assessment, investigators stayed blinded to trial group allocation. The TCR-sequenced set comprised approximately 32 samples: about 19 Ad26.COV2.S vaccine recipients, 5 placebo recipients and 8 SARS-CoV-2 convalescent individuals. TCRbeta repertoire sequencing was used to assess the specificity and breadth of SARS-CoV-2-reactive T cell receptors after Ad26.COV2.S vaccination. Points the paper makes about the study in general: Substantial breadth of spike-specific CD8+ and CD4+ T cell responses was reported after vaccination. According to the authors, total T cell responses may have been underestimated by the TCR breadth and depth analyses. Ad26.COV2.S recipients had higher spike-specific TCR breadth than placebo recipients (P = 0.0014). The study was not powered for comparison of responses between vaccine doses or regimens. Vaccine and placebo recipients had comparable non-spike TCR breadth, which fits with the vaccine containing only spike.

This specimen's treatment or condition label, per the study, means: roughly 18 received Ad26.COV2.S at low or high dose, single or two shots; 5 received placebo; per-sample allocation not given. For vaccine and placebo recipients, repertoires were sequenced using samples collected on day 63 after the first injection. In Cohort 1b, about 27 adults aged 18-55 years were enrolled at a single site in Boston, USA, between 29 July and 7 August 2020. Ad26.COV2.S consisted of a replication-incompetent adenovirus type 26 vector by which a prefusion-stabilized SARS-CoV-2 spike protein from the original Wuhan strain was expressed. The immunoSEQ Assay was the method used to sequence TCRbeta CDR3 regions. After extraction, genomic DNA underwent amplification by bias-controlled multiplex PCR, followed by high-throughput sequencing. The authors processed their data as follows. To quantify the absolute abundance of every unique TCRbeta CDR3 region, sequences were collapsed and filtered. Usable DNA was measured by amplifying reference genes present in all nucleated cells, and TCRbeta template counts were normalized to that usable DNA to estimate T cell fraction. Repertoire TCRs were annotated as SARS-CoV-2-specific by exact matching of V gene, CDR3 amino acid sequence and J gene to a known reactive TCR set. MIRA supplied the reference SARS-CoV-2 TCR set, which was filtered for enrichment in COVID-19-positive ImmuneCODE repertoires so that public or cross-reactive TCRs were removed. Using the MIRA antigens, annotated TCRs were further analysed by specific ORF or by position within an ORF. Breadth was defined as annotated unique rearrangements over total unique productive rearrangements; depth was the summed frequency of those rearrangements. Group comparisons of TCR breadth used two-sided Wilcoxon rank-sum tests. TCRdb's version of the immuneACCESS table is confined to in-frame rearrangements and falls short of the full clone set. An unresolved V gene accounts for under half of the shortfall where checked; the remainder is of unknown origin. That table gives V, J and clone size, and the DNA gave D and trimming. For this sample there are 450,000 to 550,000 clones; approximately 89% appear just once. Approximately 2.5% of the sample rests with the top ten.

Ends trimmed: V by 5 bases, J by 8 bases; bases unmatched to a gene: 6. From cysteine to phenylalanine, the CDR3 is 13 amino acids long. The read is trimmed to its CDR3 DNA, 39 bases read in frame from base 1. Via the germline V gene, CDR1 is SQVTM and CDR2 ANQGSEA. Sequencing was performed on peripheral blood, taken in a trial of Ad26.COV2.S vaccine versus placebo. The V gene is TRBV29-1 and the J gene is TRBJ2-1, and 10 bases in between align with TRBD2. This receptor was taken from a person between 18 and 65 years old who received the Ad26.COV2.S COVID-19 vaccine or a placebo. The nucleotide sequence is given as TGCAGCGTTAGCGGGAGGGCCAAGGATGAGCAGTTCTTC. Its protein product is CSVSGRAKDEQFF.